This T cell receptor (beta chain) emerged from a study of CD8 T cells in ankylosing spondylitis. CDR1 and CDR2 (germline): DFQATT, SNEGSKA (reference sequence). The CDR3 is made up of 13 amino acids. V shed 0 bases, J shed 9 bases, and the junction held 8 bases outside the gene matches. Findings and caveats of the study: Disease-linked clones displayed a CD8+ phenotype and appeared relatively rarely in peripheral blood. A motif of eight highly homologous TCR beta variants was seen as apparently characteristic of ankylosing spondylitis blood.

TCR beta libraries were made by quantitative 5'-RACE with molecular barcodes. TCRdb passed the 5' RACE reads through MiXCR, listing each CDR3 protein once. The sample records 750,000 to 850,000 distinct CDR3 sequences, 12% being singletons. This clonotype showed up just a few times. Its target is unknown. The chain joins TRBV20-1 to TRBJ2-7, with 7 bases aligning to TRBD1. The source material was blood, either unsorted or a sorted T cell fraction (not recorded which). The TCR originated in a male donor with ankylosing spondylitis. CDR3 loop: CSARDSGGIGQYF. CDR3 DNA: TGCAGTGCTAGAGATTCAGGGGGAATTGGGCAGTACTTC.